This passage covers 14 T cell receptor beta chains from one sample sequenced in a study of cytotoxic CD8 clonotypes in ibrutinib-treated CLL. Profiling relied on immunoSEQ multiplex PCR, and the TCRdb table lists in-frame clones only, not all of them. Of around 310,000 clones listed, about 80% are singletons. The sample in question was PBMCs, obtained before ibrutinib treatment. The receptors shown here come from a human donor with chronic lymphocytic leukemia.

The chain carries TRBV28 and TRBJ1-1; D remains ambiguous. V was pared by 6 bases and J by 8 bases, with 10 bases between. From germline, CDR1 is MDHEN and CDR2 SYDVKM. CDR3 length equals 11 residues. CDR3 sequence (DNA): TGTGCCAGCAGGATCAACGAGGAAGCTTTCTTT. Encoded protein: CASRINEEAFF.

The J gene is TRBJ2-7, the V gene TRBV25-1; D is tentatively TRBD1 or TRBD2 (5 bases each). CDR3 size: 15 residues. V lost 5 bases and J lost 3, with 17 bases in between. CDR1 MGHDK and CDR2 SYGVNS come from the germline V gene. The chain's CDR3 is CASSITGTSVYEQYF. The CDR3 DNA reads TGTGCCAGCAGTATCACCGGGACGAGTGTCTACGAGCAGTACTTC.

The chain recombines TRBV6-5 with TRBJ2-2; D is undetermined. The V gene's germline CDR1 is MNHEY and CDR2 SVGAGI. This CDR3 is built from 12 residues. V was trimmed by 6 bases and J by 7 bases, leaving 9 bases between them. CDR3 DNA sequence: TGTGCCAGCAGCTTAGAGTTCGGGGAGCTGTTTTTT. Protein product: CASSLEFGELFF.

The V gene is TRBV11-2, the J gene TRBJ1-1, with D uncertain. The CDR3 has 16 amino acids. V was cut by 5 bases and J by 4 bases, with 20 bases left in between. Per germline, CDR1 SGHAT and CDR2 FQNNGV. Written as DNA, the CDR3 is TGTGCCAGCAGCCCTCGGTGGACGGAAGGGATCACTGAAGCTTTCTTT. This translates into CASSPRWTEGITEAFF. Supplemented by reference TRBV11-2 and TRBJ1-1, the full variable domain reads EAGVAQSPRYKIIEKRQSVAFWCNPISGHATLYWYQQILGQGPKLLIQFQNNGVVDDSQLPKDRFSAERLKGVDSTLKIQPAKLEDSAVYLCASSPRWTEGITEAFFGQGTRLTVV.

The chain recombines TRBV28 with TRBJ1-1, with 8 bases matching TRBD1. In germline, CDR1 is MDHEN, CDR2 SYDVKM. Trimming at V came to 6 bases and at J to 5 bases, leaving 11 bases not matched to a gene. This CDR3 has 15 residues. The CDR3 loop is CASSPNRGTVTEAFF. For the CDR3, the DNA is TGTGCCAGCAGCCCTAACAGGGGGACAGTGACTGAAGCTTTCTTT.

The chain employs TRBV9 and TRBJ1-2; 10 bases align to TRBD1. The CDR3 loop spans 17 amino acids. CDR1 SGDLS and CDR2 YYNGEE come from the germline V gene. The V gene end was trimmed by 4 bases and the J gene end by 1 base; junction bases not matched to a gene: 10. The CDR3 reads CASSPRDRGILNYGYTF. CDR3 nucleotides: TGTGCCAGCAGCCCCCGGGACAGGGGAATTCTTAACTATGGCTACACCTTC.

The chain couples TRBV25-1 to TRBJ2-5, with D perhaps given as TRBD1 or TRBD2 (5 bases each). The germline gives CDR1 MGHDK, CDR2 SYGVNS. The CDR3 is 13 residues long. Trimming cost V 6 bases and J 5 bases, with 13 bases left between them. CDR3 nucleotides: TGTGCCAGCAGGACGGGGACGGGGGAGACCCAGTACTTC. Protein product: CASRTGTGETQYF.

This rearrangement joins TRBV27 to TRBJ2-2; possibly TRBD2 for D (6 bases). This CDR3 is 15 amino acids long. CDR1 is MNHEY, CDR2 SMNVEV, per germline (reference sequence). V lost 1 base, J lost 4 bases, and 10 bases lay in between. In DNA, the CDR3 is TGTGCCAGCAGTTTATTCGGGGGATCCACCGGGGAGCTGTTTTTT. Translated, it gives CASSLFGGSTGELFF.

The chain has TRBV15 and TRBJ1-1; D uncertain. Trimming took off 1 base at V and 2 bases at J, with 11 bases between the two ends. The CDR3 runs 15 residues. CDR1 is LNHNV, CDR2 YYDKDF, per germline (reference sequence). The CDR3 nucleotides read TGTGCCACCAGCAGAGGAGGTACAGCAAACACTGAAGCTTTCTTT. Translated: CATSRGGTANTEAFF.

The chain has TRBV9 and TRBJ2-2, with TRBD2 identical over 12 bases. Germline assignment: CDR1 SGDLS and CDR2 YYNGEE. V trimming: 3 bases; J trimming: 5 bases; junction bases outside the gene matches: 8. The length of the CDR3 is 17 residues. As DNA, the CDR3 is TGTGCCAGCAGCGGGTTGACTAGCGGGAGTTATACCGGGGAGCTGTTTTTT. Translation gives CASSGLTSGSYTGELFF.

V usage is TRBV19 and J usage is TRBJ1-5; D not resolved. This CDR3 is built from 15 residues. The V gene lost 3 bases and the J gene lost 0 bases, with 9 bases spanning the gap. CDR1 LNHDA and CDR2 SQIVND come from the germline V gene (reference sequence). CDR3 sequence reads: CASSIGLNSNQPQHF. As DNA, the CDR3 is TGTGCCAGTAGTATCGGACTGAATAGCAATCAGCCCCAGCATTTT.

The J gene is TRBJ2-2, the V gene TRBV7-9; D not certain. Germline V gene lookup returns CDR1 SEHNR and CDR2 FQNEAQ (reference sequence). V was shortened by 2 bases and J by 7 bases, with 8 bases between the two germline ends. The CDR3 spans 13 residues. The CDR3 is CASSLLVGGELFF. CDR3 nucleotides: TGTGCCAGCAGCTTACTTGTTGGCGGGGAGCTGTTTTTT.

The chain combines TRBV5-1 with TRBJ2-3; 10 nucleotides line up with TRBD2. Germline values: CDR1 SGHRS, CDR2 YFSETQ. J was trimmed by 1 base and V by 4 bases; bases with no gene match: 6. This CDR3 spans 16 amino acids. CDR3 sequence: CASSARTSGRTDTQYF. The CDR3 DNA is TGCGCCAGCAGCGCCAGGACTAGCGGTCGCACAGATACGCAGTATTTT.

V and J are TRBV29-1 and TRBJ2-7; D is possibly TRBD2 (5 bases). CDR3 length: 13 residues. The V gene's germline CDR1 is SQVTM and CDR2 ANQGSEA. The V end lost 4 bases, the J end lost 2 bases, and 12 bases lay between the germline ends. The CDR3 region has the DNA TGCAGCGTTGCGTCGGGGTCTGCCTACGAGCAGTACTTC. Amino acids: CSVASGSAYEQYF.